A selection of T cell receptor beta chains follows, all from one sample in a study of T cell changes during pregnancy in multiple sclerosis. This table comes from immunoSEQ multiplex PCR, and its TCRdb copy is limited to in-frame clones, with some not included. The table shows roughly 68,000 clones, with about 90% occurring only once. This sample comprised peripheral blood, obtained in the second trimester of pregnancy. The receptor source for this set is a female donor in good health, enrolled as a control in a pregnancy study. CDR3s include the opening cysteine and the closing phenylalanine or tryptophan. A D gene is named only where the DNA matches it firmly. Size values are once, few and many counts, or a class for expanded clones, and some rows have none.

TRBJ1-5	.	TRBV5-6	15	.	TGTGCCAGCAGCTTGGGGGGGGGTAGCAATCAGCCCCAGCATTTT	CASSLGGGSNQPQHF
TRBJ1-6	.	TRBV19	16	.	TGTGCCAGTAGTTCCCCCGACAGGTCCTACAATTCACCCCTCCACTTT	CASSSPDRSYNSPLHF
TRBJ1-2	.	TRBV25-1	14	TRBD1	TGTGCCAGCAACCCGGGACAGGGTAACTATGGCTACACCTTC	CASNPGQGNYGYTF
TRBJ1-1	.	TRBV18	13	TRBD1	TGTGCCAGCTCACGGGACAGCGCATTCAGGGCTTTCTTT	CASSRDSAFRAFF
TRBJ2-2	.	TRBV7-8	14	.	TGTGCCAGCAGCTTAGGAGGGTACACCGGGGAGCTGTTTTTT	CASSLGGYTGELFF
TRBJ2-2	.	TRBV5-1	14	.	TGCGCCAGCAGCCACACACGCAACACCGGGGAGCTGTTTTTT	CASSHTRNTGELFF
TRBJ2-7	.	TRBV4-3	14	.	TGCGCCAGCAGCCAAGCCCAGGGCGCCTACGAGCAGTACTTC	CASSQAQGAYEQYF
TRBJ2-2	.	TRBV6-1	14	.	TGTGCCAGCATAGAAAGGTCGGGATACGGGGAGCTGTTTTTT	CASIERSGYGELFF
TRBJ1-2	.	TRBV5-4	13	.	TGTGCCAGCAGCGGGACTTACAGTCAGGGCTACACCTTC	CASSGTYSQGYTF
TRBJ1-1	.	TRBV2	14	TRBD1	TGTGCCAGCAGTTCCGGACAGGGGTACACTGAAGCTTTCTTT	CASSSGQGYTEAFF
TRBJ2-1	.	TRBV6-5	15	TRBD1	TGTGCCAGCAGTTCACCGGGACAGGCCCACAATGAGCAGTTCTTC	CASSSPGQAHNEQFF
TRBJ2-7	once	TRBV29-1	15	.	TGCAGCGTTTCATCTAGGCAGAATCCATCCTACGAGCAGTACTTC	CSVSSRQNPSYEQYF
TRBJ2-1	.	TRBV6-4	15	TRBD2	TGTGCCAGCAGTGACTCGACTAGCGGTTACGGTGAGCAGTTCTTC	CASSDSTSGYGEQFF
TRBJ2-1	.	TRBV5-4	15	TRBD2	TGTGCCAGCAGCTTGGACGTGACTAGCCGCGAGGAGCAGTTCTTC	CASSLDVTSREEQFF
TRBJ2-3	.	TRBV27	15	TRBD2	TGTGCCAGCAGTTTGGGAGCGGGAGTTTCAGATACGCAGTATTTT	CASSLGAGVSDTQYF
TRBJ2-1	.	TRBV4-1	13	.	TGCGCCAGCAGTCATAAGGGGGACAATGAGCAGTTCTTC	CASSHKGDNEQFF
TRBJ1-2	once	TRBV11-2	12	.	TGTGCCAGCAGCTCCTCGTCCCGGGGCTACACCTTC	CASSSSSRGYTF
TRBJ1-6	.	TRBV11-1	18	.	TGTGCCAGCAGCTTAGCGAGTGTAAAGAAGGGCAGGGTGAAAGCCCTCCACTTT	CASSLASVKKGRVKALHF
TRBJ2-1	once	TRBV5-1	15	TRBD2	TGCGCCAGCAGCACTAGCGGGGGGGGATACAATGAGCAGTTCTTC	CASSTSGGGYNEQFF
TRBJ2-7	.	TRBV10-3	13	TRBD1	TGTGCCATAGGTCCGACAGGGTCCCACGAGCAGTACTTC	CAIGPTGSHEQYF
TRBJ2-1	few	TRBV5-6	16	TRBD2	TGTGCCAGCAGCTTGGGGACTAGCGGCTCCTACAATGAGCAGTTCTTC	CASSLGTSGSYNEQFF
TRBJ1-4	few	TRBV9	12	TRBD1	TGTGCCAGCAGTCGACAGGGGGAAAAACTGTTTTTT	CASSRQGEKLFF
TRBJ2-7	.	TRBV7-8	15	TRBD1	TGTGCCAGCAGCTTAACCGGACAGGTAACCTACGAGCAGTACTTC	CASSLTGQVTYEQYF
TRBJ2-1	.	TRBV5-1	15	TRBD2	TGCGCCAGCAGCCTAACCGGCGGGAGCTACAATGAGCAGTTCTTC	CASSLTGGSYNEQFF
TRBJ2-7	.	TRBV29-1	16	TRBD2	TGCAGCGTTAAGGAGTCTAGCGGGAGGGCCCTCTACGAGCAGTACTTC	CSVKESSGRALYEQYF
TRBJ2-5	.	TRBV7-9	15	TRBD2	TGTGCCAGCAGCTTAGCGGCGGGAGGAGGAGAGACCCAGTACTTC	CASSLAAGGGETQYF
TRBJ2-7	.	TRBV28	16	.	TGTGCCAGCAGTTATCCCTCAGGGCAGGGGAATGACGAGCAGTACTTC	CASSYPSGQGNDEQYF
TRBJ2-1	.	TRBV19	15	.	TGTGCCAGTAAGGGTTCGGGGAGGTCCTACAATGAGCAGTTCTTC	CASKGSGRSYNEQFF
TRBJ1-2	.	TRBV6-1	15	.	TGTGCCAGCAGTGAACTAACTTCTACTAACTATGGCTACACCTTC	CASSELTSTNYGYTF
TRBJ2-1	.	TRBV7-2	13	.	TGTGCCAGCAGCTTTGGAGGGAGGCATGAGCAGTTCTTC	CASSFGGRHEQFF
TRBJ2-3	.	TRBV2	16	TRBD2	TGTGCCAGCAGTGAATTCGGACTAGAGGGCGCAGATACGCAGTATTTT	CASSEFGLEGADTQYF
TRBJ2-1	.	TRBV7-9	17	TRBD1	TGTGCCAGCAGCTACTACCCTACAGGACAGGGGGCGAATGAGCAGTTCTTC	CASSYYPTGQGANEQFF
TRBJ2-1	.	TRBV9	15	TRBD2	TGTGCCAGCAGCGTAGAACTAGCGGGAGTGGATGAGCAGTTCTTC	CASSVELAGVDEQFF
TRBJ2-1	.	TRBV2	19	TRBD2	TGTGCCAGCAGGGTGACTAGCGGGGGGTCATTTAGCTCCTACAATGAGCAGTTCTTC	CASRVTSGGSFSSYNEQFF
TRBJ1-3	.	TRBV7-8	14	.	TGTGCCAGCAGCAACCGGGACACTAGAAACACCATATATTTT	CASSNRDTRNTIYF
TRBJ2-1	once	TRBV10-2	16	TRBD2	TGCGCCAGCAATGGGGGGGGTAGCGGGAGATTCGATGAGCAGTTCTTC	CASNGGGSGRFDEQFF
TRBJ1-1	.	TRBV15	17	.	TGTGCCACCAGCAGAGTTCTAACAGGGCCCCGAAGCACTGAAGCTTTCTTT	CATSRVLTGPRSTEAFF
TRBJ1-1	.	TRBV5-1	15	.	TGCGCCAGCAGCCTGTTGGCACAGGATGCCACTGAAGCTTTCTTT	CASSLLAQDATEAFF
TRBJ1-4	.	TRBV4-1	16	TRBD1	TGCGCCAGCAGCCAAGATAACTTGCAGGGGGCCGAAAAACTGTTTTTT	CASSQDNLQGAEKLFF